The sequence of this TCR beta chain was determined in a study of blood T cell repertoires in COVID-19. Study background: The cDNA or gDNA used as material had been derived from T cells, B-cell-depleted T cells, or PBMCs.

The CDR3 runs 16 residues. After removal of 2 bases from V and 1 base from J, the junction contained 3 bases not matched to a gene. CDR1 SGHRS and CDR2 YFSETQ come from the germline V gene. As originally analysed: The assay estimated nucleated cells by amplifying reference gene primers. Only in-frame clones appear in the TCRdb table, and some are missing; sequencing was by immunoSEQ multiplex PCR. From that table come the V and J calls and clone size; the DNA was used to work out D and trimming. The profile shows about 380,000 clones, more than 70% of them singletons. Participant-reported clinical history was the basis for cohort assignment.

Input material: PBMCs or T cells enriched from blood (not recorded which). The sequence was obtained from a woman between 18 and 29 years old who had recovered from COVID-19. This rearrangement joins TRBV5-1 to TRBJ2-3, with 11 bases aligning to TRBD2. CDR3 in amino acids: CASSFSGGAGTDTQYF. DNA for the CDR3: TGCGCCAGCAGCTTTAGCGGGGGGGCCGGCACAGATACGCAGTATTTT.